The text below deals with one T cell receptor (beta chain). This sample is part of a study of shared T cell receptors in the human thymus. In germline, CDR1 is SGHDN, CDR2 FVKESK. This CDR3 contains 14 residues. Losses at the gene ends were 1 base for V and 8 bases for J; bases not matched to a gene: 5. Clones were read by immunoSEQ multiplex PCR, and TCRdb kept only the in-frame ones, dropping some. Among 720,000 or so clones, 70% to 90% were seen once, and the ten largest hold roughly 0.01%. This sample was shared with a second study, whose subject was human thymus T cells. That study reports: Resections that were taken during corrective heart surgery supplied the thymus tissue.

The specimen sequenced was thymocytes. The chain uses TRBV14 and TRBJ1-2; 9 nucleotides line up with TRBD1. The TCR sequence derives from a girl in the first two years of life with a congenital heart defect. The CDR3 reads CASSQGPDRGGYTF. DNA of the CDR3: TGTGCCAGCAGCCAAGGGCCGGACAGGGGAGGCTACACCTTC.